This T cell receptor beta chain derives from a study of T cell changes during pregnancy in multiple sclerosis. TCRdb's copy holds only in-frame clones and misses some; the assay was immunoSEQ multiplex PCR. The sample lists about 56,000 clones, 90% occurring once. The germline V gene has CDR1 SGHVS and CDR2 FNYEAQ. The CDR3 has 14 amino acids. V lost 2 bases to trimming and J lost 6 bases; unmatched junction nucleotides: 3. This TCR came from a female donor in good health, enrolled as a control in a pregnancy study. The V gene is TRBV7-6, the J gene TRBJ2-1; 8 bases are shared with TRBD1. The sequenced sample was peripheral blood, obtained in the first trimester of pregnancy. The CDR3 DNA follows: TGTGCCAGCAGCTTAAGTCAGGGGGCCAATGAGCAGTTCTTC. Translating gives CASSLSQGANEQFF. Complete variable domain (other parts from reference TRBV7-6 and TRBJ2-1): GAGVSQSPRYKVTKRGQDVALRCDPISGHVSLYWYRQALGQGPEFLTYFNYEAQQDKSGLPNDRFSAERPEGSISTLTIQRTEQRDSAMYRCASSLSQGANEQFFGPGTRLTVL.